The rows below give T cell receptor beta chains drawn from one sample of a study of CD8+ T cells in alopecia areata. Libraries were prepared by immunoSEQ multiplex PCR; TCRdb keeps only in-frame clonotypes and omits some of them. This sample carries some 96,000 clones, 61% of them seen once, and the ten largest clones take around 15%. The material was CD8+ T cells sorted from blood, obtained at week 4, from a patient treated with tofacitinib. The receptors here all came from a human donor with alopecia areata. CDR3s leave out the opening cysteine and the closing phenylalanine or tryptophan. The order of the fields is V gene, clone size, CDR3 protein. Clone size is stated in some rows and not others, as once, few, many or a class when expanded.

TRBV7-9 . ASSLVDTDKTDEQY
TRBV7-9 few ASSPMDRGRHDYGYT
TRBV9 . ASSPLMSAGNGYT
TRBV5-1 once ASSLTGRETQY
TRBV5-4 . ASSLGGASNEKLF
TRBV11-2 many ASSLEDREADTQY
TRBV15 . ATRQGSNEQF
TRBV14 . ASSPEGRDTQY
TRBV7-2 few ASHSGAGANVLT
TRBV29-1 few SVEQGPEAF
TRBV7-6 . ASSLEGRGNQPQH
TRBV7-2 . ASSWTGDRQPQH
TRBV4-2 . ASSGDRGTEAF
TRBV7-7 . ASSLGLSSGPSTDTQY
TRBV27 . ASSSRERGPGTEAF
TRBV5-1 . ASSLGQGESDEQY
TRBV27 . ASSLTTALSTDTQY
TRBV7-2 . ASSKRSGLRDFTDTQY
TRBV27 . ASSPGTGLHEQY
TRBV27 . ASSPTGPYDGYT
TRBV5-4 many ASSQDPTSPTDTQY
TRBV5-6 . ASSLRRETEAF
TRBV4-1 . ASSKVVVLYEQY
TRBV6-4 few ASRLQDSDTEAF
TRBV28 . ASSLRDSYEQY
TRBV4-1 few ASSQDRGNQPQH
TRBV27 few ASSLKGAYEQY
TRBV27 . ASSVGRTINEKLF
TRBV30 . AWAGTPSTDTQY
TRBV7-9 . ASSFLEDYNEQF
TRBV7-9 . ASSSAGGPDEAF
TRBV29-1 . SVGTGDDYGYT
TRBV4-1 . ASSQGTGASTDTQY
TRBV13 . ASSFAEDREYGYT
TRBV7-9 . ASSFPVGELF
TRBV4-1 once ASSRRPGLDGELF
TRBV7-6 . ASSLAAAARVQETQY
TRBV10-3 . AISEGVTNTDTQY
TRBV25-1 . ASSDSGGLGYEQY
TRBV4-2 . ASSQVDGLAGSTDTQY
TRBV7-9 . ASSPTYQQEKLF
TRBV7-6 . ASSAISVEQF